Following are 32 T cell receptor beta chains from one sample sequenced in a study of shared clonotypes between healthy human individuals. TCRdb's table, derived via immunoSEQ multiplex PCR, lists solely in-frame clones and lacks some. The data show millions of clones, over 85% seen once. As defined, naive CD8 cells were CD45RO-negative and positively selected for CCR7, with terminally differentiated effector memory CD45RA+ cells excluded. The sample comprised naive CD8+ T cells sorted from blood. The receptor source for this set is a young man in good health.

This clone has only one observation. The CDR3 loop is CASSSGRGNTGELFF. The CDR3, as DNA: TGTGCCAGCAGCTCGGGGAGAGGGAACACCGGGGAGCTGTTTTTT. The V call is TRBV9, the J call TRBJ2-2, with D possibly TRBD2 on 5 matching bases. The V gene lost 4 bases and the J gene lost 1 base, with 11 bases spanning the gap. This CDR3 has 15 residues. CDR1 is SGDLS, CDR2 YYNGEE, per germline.

The chain has TRBV2 and TRBJ1-4; D is possibly TRBD1 (6 bases). From germline, CDR1 is SNHLY and CDR2 FYNNEI. The CDR3 length is 14 residues. The V end was cut by 4 bases, the J end by 1 base, with 7 bases between. The CDR3 DNA follows: TGTGCCAGCAGTGGAGGGGGAACTAATGAAAAACTGTTTTTT. Translated: CASSGGGTNEKLFF.

The chain links TRBV30 to TRBJ1-1; D unresolved. CDR1 GTSNPN and CDR2 SVGIG come from the germline V gene (reference sequence). Trimming removed 2 bases from V and 4 bases from J, with 14 bases in between. The CDR3 covers 14 residues. The CDR3 sequence is CAWSMGYLGTEAFF. In DNA, the CDR3 is TGTGCCTGGAGTATGGGATACCTTGGCACTGAAGCTTTCTTT.

The CDR3 DNA reads as TGTGCCAGCAGTGCAGGGACAGGGGTTAGTCCCCTAACAGGAGCTTTCTTT. Translation gives CASSAGTGVSPLTGAFF. The chain is built from TRBV5-6 and TRBJ1-1; 10 nucleotides line up with TRBD1. Germline CDR1 is SGHDT and CDR2 is YYEEEE. The CDR3 runs to 17 residues. V dropped 5 bases and J dropped 10; count of bases not matched to a gene: 20.

DNA for the CDR3: TGCGCCAGCAGCCAAAAATGGGGACAGGCGGGCTACGAGCAGTACTTC. Its protein is CASSQKWGQAGYEQYF. The chain joins TRBV4-1 to TRBJ2-7, with TRBD1 matching over 8 bases. This CDR3 is built from 16 residues. V was pared by 2 bases and J by 3 bases, with 9 bases of the junction left unmatched. The V gene's germline CDR1 is MGHRA and CDR2 YSYEKL.

The table lists this clone with a count of one. This specimen includes other DNA sequences encoding the same CDR3. The chain carries TRBV29-1 and TRBJ2-5; D unresolved. V lost 4 bases and J 5 bases, leaving 11 bases between the germline ends. Germline V lookup: CDR1 SQVTM, CDR2 ANQGSEA. CDR3 length: 12 residues. In DNA, the CDR3 is TGCAGCGTTGTTTCCCAAGGGGAGACCCAGTACTTC. It encodes CSVVSQGETQYF.

J is TRBJ2-5 and V is TRBV7-9, with TRBD1 matching 7 bases. V was clipped by 5 bases and J by 1 base; unmatched bases: 10. The V gene's germline CDR1 is SEHNR and CDR2 FQNEAQ (reference sequence). The CDR3 totals 16 residues. DNA of the CDR3: TGTGCCAGCAGCACGATCGACAGGGCTGGCCAAGAGACCCAGTACTTC. It specifies CASSTIDRAGQETQYF.

V and J are TRBV7-9 and TRBJ2-7; D perhaps matches TRBD1 (5 bases). The V and J ends lost 1 base and 9 bases respectively, with 16 bases between them. The CDR3 is made up of 14 amino acids. From germline, CDR1 is SEHNR and CDR2 FQNEAQ (reference sequence). Written as DNA, the CDR3 is TGTGCCAGCAGCTTAGTAAGGGGCAGCCAGGGGCAGTACTTC. This gives the protein CASSLVRGSQGQYF.

This chain connects TRBV29-1 to TRBJ1-2, with D possibly matching TRBD1 (6 bases). Germline CDR1 is SQVTM and CDR2 is ANQGSEA. The length of the CDR3 is 9 residues. The CDR3 loop is CTVTGFGTF. CDR3 nucleotide sequence: TGCACCGTAACAGGGTTCGGGACCTTC.

A note on this clone: The same CDR3 is also encoded by other DNA sequences in this sample. The rearrangement joins TRBV27 to TRBJ2-2; the match to TRBD2 covers 10 bases. The CDR3 runs 15 residues. Germline-derived CDR1 and CDR2 are MNHEY and SMNVEV (reference sequence). Trimming took 3 bases from V and 6 from J; bases not matched to a gene: 4. The CDR3: CASSFSGGASGELFF. The DNA for the CDR3 is TGTGCCAGCAGTTTCAGCGGGGGGGCGTCCGGGGAGCTGTTTTTT.

This clone appeared a few times. The rearrangement links TRBV18 to TRBJ1-1; perhaps TRBD1 as D (6 bases). Looked up from germline, CDR1 is KGHSH and CDR2 is LQKENI. Trimming shortened V by 3 bases and J by 1 base, and 12 bases separated the two germline ends. The CDR3 sequence is 15 residues long. The DNA of the CDR3 is TGTGCCAGCTCACCTTTGGACAGCCCGAACACTGAAGCTTTCTTT. Translating gives CASSPLDSPNTEAFF.

The chain employs TRBV25-1 and TRBJ2-5, with D perhaps TRBD1 (6 bases). The germline V and J ends were trimmed by 4 bases and 1 base, with 13 bases remaining between them. Germline CDR1 is MGHDK and CDR2 is SYGVNS. This CDR3 has 15 amino acids. As DNA, the CDR3 is TGTGCCAGCAGTGGGACAGTACATGCCCAAGAGACCCAGTACTTC. This sequence encodes CASSGTVHAQETQYF.

V and J are TRBV6-1 and TRBJ2-5; TRBD2 is a possible D gene (6 bases). The ends were cut back, 4 bases at V and 2 bases at J, with 29 bases in the middle. Germline assignment: CDR1 MNHNS and CDR2 SASEGT. The CDR3 totals 20 residues. The CDR3 DNA follows: TGTGCCAGCAGTGTAGGTACCCGGGAGTTTAGTGGGGCGGAACAAGAGACCCAGTACTTC. Encoded protein: CASSVGTREFSGAEQETQYF.

As DNA, the CDR3 is TGTGCCAGCAGCAAAGCGCTTTGGGCGCCGGATTCCTCTGGAAACACCATATATTTT. Protein product: CASSKALWAPDSSGNTIYF. The chain has TRBV21-1 and TRBJ1-3; the D call TRBD1 from the table was never checked on the DNA. TRBV21-1 is designated a pseudogene. This CDR3 contains 19 residues.

The chain employs TRBV29-1 and TRBJ2-4; D unclear. Germline values: CDR1 SQVTM, CDR2 ANQGSEA. The CDR3 is made up of 15 amino acids. V lost 4 bases and J 3 bases, leaving 16 bases between the germline ends. The CDR3 loop reads CSVVTADLVKNIQYF. CDR3 in DNA: TGCAGCGTTGTCACAGCCGACTTGGTCAAAAACATTCAGTACTTC.

For this clone: A junction boundary mismatches the germline segment, possibly from a read error. This sequence joins TRBV6-1 and TRBJ1-4; D gene ambiguous. CDR3 length: 8 amino acids. The germline CDR1 and CDR2 sequences are MNHNS and SASEGT. CDR3 bases: TGTGCCCCTCAGGCAGGCGATTTT. It specifies CAPQAGDF.

This chain links TRBV4-3 with TRBJ1-4, with no clear D. This CDR3 is 15 amino acids long. Trimming removed 0 bases at V and 7 bases at J, with 12 bases between. CDR1 is LGHNA, CDR2 YSLEER, per germline. The chain's CDR3 is CASSQEEAVTEKLFF. CDR3 coding DNA: TGCGCCAGCAGCCAAGAAGAGGCAGTTACTGAAAAACTGTTTTTT.

V usage is TRBV29-1 and J usage is TRBJ2-7, with no clear D. Germline lookup yields CDR1 SQVTM and CDR2 ANQGSEA. The CDR3 spans 14 residues. V lost 2 bases to trimming and J lost 3 bases, with 14 bases between them. The CDR3 protein is CSVESSDAGYEQYF. Written as DNA, the CDR3 is TGCAGCGTTGAATCCTCGGACGCTGGCTACGAGCAGTACTTC.

The J gene is TRBJ2-3, the V gene TRBV10-3, with 7 bases identical to TRBD2. The ends lost 4 bases at V and 3 bases at J; junction bases unmatched: 4. The CDR3 length is 14 residues. Per the germline V gene, CDR1 is ENHRY and CDR2 is SYGVKD. The CDR3 DNA sequence: TGTGCCATCAGTGGGCGGGAGATAACAGATACGCAGTATTTT. Protein product: CAISGREITDTQYF.

The CDR3 sequence: CASSSESGGGEQYF. CDR3 DNA sequence: TGTGCCAGCAGCTCGGAATCCGGTGGGGGGGAGCAGTACTTC. The chain combines TRBV7-9 with TRBJ2-7; possible D gene TRBD2, 6 bases. Germline V gene data show CDR1 as SEHNR and CDR2 as FQNEAQ (reference sequence). The CDR3 sequence is 14 residues long. With 4 bases removed from V and 7 bases from J, the gap between germline ends came to 17 bases.

The chain uses TRBV5-4 and TRBJ2-5; D unresolved. Germline V lookup: CDR1 SGHNT, CDR2 YYREEE (reference sequence). CDR3 length: 15 residues. V lost 1 base and J 5 bases, leaving 15 bases between the germline ends. The CDR3, as DNA: TGTGCCAGCAGCTTGTCCGGGTTCGGTATTGAGACCCAGTACTTC. Protein: CASSLSGFGIETQYF.

The rearrangement joins TRBV29-1 to TRBJ1-2; no definite D call. The V gene lost 3 bases and the J gene lost 3 bases, with 11 bases spanning the gap. The CDR3 has 13 residues. CDR1 and CDR2 from the germline V gene are SQVTM and ANQGSEA. CDR3 sequence (DNA): TGCAGCGTTGAGCGGCCGGGGTACTATGGCTACACCTTC. Translating it yields CSVERPGYYGYTF.

With regard to this clone: This sample also contains other DNA sequences that code for the same CDR3. The V and J genes are TRBV4-1 and TRBJ2-7; a weak D match, TRBD1 (5 bases). This CDR3 region has 13 residues. Trimming shortened V by 6 bases and J by 3 bases, and 12 bases separated the two germline ends. In germline, CDR1 is MGHRA, CDR2 YSYEKL. CDR3 sequence: CASSLRQNYEQYF. CDR3 sequence (DNA): TGCGCCAGCAGTCTTCGACAGAACTACGAGCAGTACTTC.

A word on this clone: In the same sample, other DNA sequences code for this CDR3. CDR3 nucleotides: TGTGCCAGCAGCTTTGGGACAGATACGCAGTATTTT. It yields the protein CASSFGTDTQYF. The rearrangement uses TRBV7-9 and TRBJ2-3; the D is unclear. The V and J ends lost 3 bases and 3 bases respectively, with 4 bases between them. The CDR3 spans 12 residues. Germline V CDR1 and CDR2: SEHNR, FQNEAQ (reference sequence). The entire variable domain, with the rest obtained from reference TRBV7-9 and TRBJ2-3, is as follows: DTGVSQNPRHKITKRGQNVTFRCDPISEHNRLYWYRQTLGQGPEFLTYFQNEAQLEKSRLLSDRFSAERPKGSFSTLEIQRTEQGDSAMYLCASSFGTDTQYFGPGTRLTVL.

V gene TRBV11-2 combines with J gene TRBJ2-7, with TRBD2 matching 7 bases. This CDR3 is built from 15 residues. J gave up 2 bases and V 6 bases, and 10 bases lay outside the gene matches. Germline lookup yields CDR1 SGHAT and CDR2 FQNNGV. The DNA of the CDR3 is TGTGCCAGCAGTTCACCGGGGGGAACCGCCTACGAGCAGTACTTC. Its translation is CASSSPGGTAYEQYF. Full variable domain (remainder filled in from reference TRBV11-2 and TRBJ2-7): EAGVAQSPRYKIIEKRQSVAFWCNPISGHATLYWYQQILGQGPKLLIQFQNNGVVDDSQLPKDRFSAERLKGVDSTLKIQPAKLEDSAVYLCASSSPGGTAYEQYFGPGTRLTVT.

The rearrangement uses TRBV7-9 and TRBJ2-3, with unresolved D. Trimming took off 4 bases at V and 3 bases at J, with 8 bases between the two ends. This CDR3 is 13 amino acids long. Germline V gene sequence: CDR1 SEHNR, CDR2 FQNEAQ (reference sequence). The CDR3 here is CASSSQSTDTQYF. CDR3 in DNA: TGTGCCAGCAGCTCCCAATCGACAGATACGCAGTATTTT.

The V and J genes are TRBV18 and TRBJ2-5, with D possibly being TRBD2 (5 bases). Germline lookup yields CDR1 KGHSH and CDR2 LQKENI. Trimming took 4 bases from V and 0 from J, leaving 15 bases between them. The CDR3 contains 16 residues. The CDR3 loop reads CASSHRAERDQETQYF. CDR3 coding DNA: TGTGCCAGCTCACACCGGGCCGAGAGGGACCAAGAGACCCAGTACTTC.

V usage is TRBV2 and J usage is TRBJ2-1; tentatively, D is TRBD2 (6 bases). The CDR3 has 14 residues. The germline CDR1 and CDR2 sequences are SNHLY and FYNNEI. Trimming shortened V by 6 bases and J by 6 bases, and 15 bases separated the two germline ends. CDR3 DNA sequence: TGTGCCAGCAGCCGACTAGTAACAGGCAATGAGCAGTTCTTC. As protein: CASSRLVTGNEQFF. The full variable domain, with the rest looked up from reference TRBV2 and TRBJ2-1, is EPEVTQTPSHQVTQMGQEVILRCVPISNHLYFYWYRQILGQKVEFLVSFYNNEISEKSEIFDDQFSVERPDGSNFTLKIRSTKLEDSAMYFCASSRLVTGNEQFFGPGTRLTVL.

This chain uses TRBV5-1 with TRBJ2-7, with 7 bases that match TRBD1. The CDR3 totals 15 residues. CDR1 is SGHRS, CDR2 YFSETQ, per germline. V shed 0 bases, J shed 1 base, and the junction held 4 bases outside the gene matches. CDR3 nucleotide sequence: TGCGCCAGCAGCTTGGACCAGGGGGAATCCTACGAGCAGTACTTC. Encoded protein: CASSLDQGESYEQYF.

The chain recombines TRBV6-5 with TRBJ2-7; TRBD1 aligns across 11 bases. With V trimmed by 7 bases and J by 3 bases, 5 bases remained unmatched. The CDR3 loop spans 14 amino acids. Germline V gene lookup returns CDR1 MNHEY and CDR2 SVGAGI. The CDR3 DNA reads as TGTGCCAGCACTGATGGGACAGGGGGCTACGAGCAGTACTTC. This sequence encodes CASTDGTGGYEQYF.

The chain joins TRBV7-9 to TRBJ1-2; a weak D match, TRBD1 (6 bases). CDR3 size: 16 residues. V lost 5 bases, J lost 4 bases, and 20 bases lay in between. Germline V gives CDR1 SEHNR, CDR2 FQNEAQ (reference sequence). CDR3 sequence (DNA): TGTGCCAGCAGCAGGTCGTCAGGGGAGGTTGCCTATGGCTACACCTTC. Translation: CASSRSSGEVAYGYTF.

The CDR3 reads CASSVDGRGSLETQYF. As DNA, the CDR3 is TGTGCCAGCAGCGTAGACGGCAGGGGATCTCTCGAGACCCAGTACTTC. This chain links TRBV9 with TRBJ2-5; the D gene is possibly TRBD1 (6 bases). The V end was cut by 0 bases, the J end by 5 bases, with 17 bases between. CDR3 length: 16 residues. Germline CDR1 is SGDLS and CDR2 is YYNGEE.